This T cell receptor beta chain was recorded in a study of blood T cell repertoires in COVID-19. Overall study: The study drew acute and convalescent COVID-19 samples from the United States, Italy and Spain. In each case, the material was cDNA or gDNA derived from T cells, B-cell-depleted T cells, or PBMCs.

This CDR3 region has 15 residues. Authors' analysis steps: Amplifying reference gene primers gave estimates of nucleated cell counts. Assay: immunoSEQ multiplex PCR; the TCRdb copy retains only in-frame clones and omits some. V and J calls and clone size are as listed in that table; D and trimming were resolved from the DNA. The table includes 300,000 to 450,000 clones, approximately 81% detected once. Sequenced sample: peripheral blood. The V call is TRBV21-1, the J call TRBJ2-2; the table's D call TRBD1 went unverified against the DNA. TRBV21-1 is given as a pseudogene. The source of this sequence is a young woman with acute or convalescent COVID-19. The CDR3 nucleotides are TGTGCCAGCAGCAAGGTCTCTACCAGGACCGGGGAGCTGTTTTTT. Translation gives CASSKVSTRTGELFF.